The clone carrying this T cell receptor beta chain was counted only a few times. It was with a sample-barcoded 5' primer and a J-beta primer mix that a second PCR of about 6 to 12 cycles was run. From the 5' RACE reads, TCRdb called clonotypes with MiXCR, one entry per CDR3 protein. The sample has approximately 830,000 distinct CDR3 sequences; around two thirds are singletons. These data originate in a study of blood T cells in healthy people across ages. The V gene end was trimmed by 1 base and the J gene end by 4 bases; junction bases not matched to a gene: 5. This CDR3 is built from 16 residues. The germline CDR1 and CDR2 sequences are SGHTA and FQGNSA.

Specimen: blood. The chain combines TRBV7-2 with TRBJ2-5; 11 positions match TRBD2. This clonotype originated in a man aged 30-40 years in good health. The CDR3 coding sequence is TGTGCCAGCAGCTTAGATCTAGCGGGGGGTTTAGAGACCCAGTACTTC. Translation gives CASSLDLAGGLETQYF.